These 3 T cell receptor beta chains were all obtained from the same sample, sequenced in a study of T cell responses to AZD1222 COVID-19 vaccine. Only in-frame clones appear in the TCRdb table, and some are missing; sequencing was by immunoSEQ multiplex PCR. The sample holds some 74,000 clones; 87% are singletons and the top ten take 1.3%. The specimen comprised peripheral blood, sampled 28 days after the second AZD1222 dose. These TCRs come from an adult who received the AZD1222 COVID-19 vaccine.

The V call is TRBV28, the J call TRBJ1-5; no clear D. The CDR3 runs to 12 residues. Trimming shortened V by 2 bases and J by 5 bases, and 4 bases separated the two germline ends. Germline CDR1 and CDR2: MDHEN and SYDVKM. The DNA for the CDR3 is TGTGCCAGCAGTTTAATGCATCAGCCCCAGCATTTT. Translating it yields CASSLMHQPQHF.

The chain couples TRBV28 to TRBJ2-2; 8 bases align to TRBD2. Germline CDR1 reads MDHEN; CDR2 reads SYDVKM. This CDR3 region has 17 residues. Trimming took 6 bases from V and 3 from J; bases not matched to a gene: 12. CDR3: CASSYPSGSWDTGELFF. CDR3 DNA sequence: TGTGCCAGCAGCTATCCAAGCGGGAGTTGGGACACCGGGGAGCTGTTTTTT. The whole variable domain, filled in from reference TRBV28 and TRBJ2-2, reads DVKVTQSSRYLVKRTGEKVFLECVQDMDHENMFWYRQDPGLGLRLIYFSYDVKMKEKGDIPEGYSVSREKKERFSLILESASTNQTSMYLCASSYPSGSWDTGELFFGEGSRLTVL.

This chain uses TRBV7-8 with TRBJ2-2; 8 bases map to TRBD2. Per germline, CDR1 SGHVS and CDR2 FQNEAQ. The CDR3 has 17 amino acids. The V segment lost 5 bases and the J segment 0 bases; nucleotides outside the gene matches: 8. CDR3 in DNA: TGTGCCAGCAGCCTAATGATTAGCGGGACGAACACCGGGGAGCTGTTTTTT. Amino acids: CASSLMISGTNTGELFF.